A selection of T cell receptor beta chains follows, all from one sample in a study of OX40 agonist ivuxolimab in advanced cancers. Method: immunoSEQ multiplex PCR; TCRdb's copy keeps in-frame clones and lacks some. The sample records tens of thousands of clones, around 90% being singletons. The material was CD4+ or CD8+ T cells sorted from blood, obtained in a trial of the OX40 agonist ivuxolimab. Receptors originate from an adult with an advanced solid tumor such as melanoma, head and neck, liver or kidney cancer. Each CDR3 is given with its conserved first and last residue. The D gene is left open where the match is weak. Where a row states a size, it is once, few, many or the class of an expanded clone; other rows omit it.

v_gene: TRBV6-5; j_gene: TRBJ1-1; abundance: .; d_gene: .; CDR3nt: TGTGCCAGCAGTTACCCCCTATTCACTGAAGCTTTCTTT; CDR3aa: CASSYPLFTEAFF
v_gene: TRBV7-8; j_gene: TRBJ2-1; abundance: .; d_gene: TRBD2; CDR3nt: TGTGCCAGCAGCTTAGATGCTAGCGGGAGACGGTTCTTC; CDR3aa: CASSLDASGRRFF
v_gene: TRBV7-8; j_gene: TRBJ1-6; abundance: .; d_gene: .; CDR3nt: TGTGCCAGCAGCTTAGCGCTAGGGTCCCGTTCACCCCTCCACTTT; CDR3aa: CASSLALGSRSPLHF
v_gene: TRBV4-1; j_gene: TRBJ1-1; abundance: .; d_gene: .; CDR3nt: TGCGCCAGCAGCCGGGGGGGCAACACTGAAGCTTTCTTT; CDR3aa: CASSRGGNTEAFF
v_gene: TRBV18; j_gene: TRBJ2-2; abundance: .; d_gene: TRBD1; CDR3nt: TGTGCCAGCTCACGACAGGGAAACACCGGGGAGCTGTTTTTT; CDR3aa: CASSRQGNTGELFF
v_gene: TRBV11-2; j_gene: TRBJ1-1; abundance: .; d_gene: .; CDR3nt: TGTGCCAGCAGCTTAGGCGGTGAAGCTTTCTTT; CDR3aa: CASSLGGEAFF
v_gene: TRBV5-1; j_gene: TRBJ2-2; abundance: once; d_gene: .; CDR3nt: TGCGCCAGCAGCGGTACGGGACTTACTAACACCGGGGAGCTGTTTTTT; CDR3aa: CASSGTGLTNTGELFF
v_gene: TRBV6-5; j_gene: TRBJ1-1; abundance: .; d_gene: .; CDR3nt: TGTGCCAGCAGTTCGCCACAGGGTCTGGGCACTGAAGCTTTCTTT; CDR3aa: CASSSPQGLGTEAFF
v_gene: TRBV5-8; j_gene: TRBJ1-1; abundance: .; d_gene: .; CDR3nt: TGTGCCAGCAGAAAACAGATTGAAGCTTTCTTT; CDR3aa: CASRKQIEAFF
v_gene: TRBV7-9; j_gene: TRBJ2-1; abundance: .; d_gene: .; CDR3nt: TGTGCCAGCAGCTTAGGTTCAGACTACAATGAGCAGTTCTTC; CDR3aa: CASSLGSDYNEQFF
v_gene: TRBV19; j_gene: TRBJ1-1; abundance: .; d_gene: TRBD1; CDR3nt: TGTGCCAGTAGTATATCTTGGACAGGGGTGAACACTGAAGCTTTCTTT; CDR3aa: CASSISWTGVNTEAFF
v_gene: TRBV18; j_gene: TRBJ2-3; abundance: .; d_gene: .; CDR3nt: TGTGCCAGCTCACTGCAGGGCAGATTTTCGTTCGGGGGCGGCACAGATACGCAGTATTTT; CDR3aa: CASSLQGRFSFGGGTDTQYF
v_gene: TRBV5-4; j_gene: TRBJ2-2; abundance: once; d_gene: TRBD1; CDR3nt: TGTGCCAGCAGCCCTGGTCCGGGACAGGGAACCGGGGAGCTGTTTTTT; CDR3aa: CASSPGPGQGTGELFF
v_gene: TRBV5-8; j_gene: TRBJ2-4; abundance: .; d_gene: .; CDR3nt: TGTGCCAGCAGCTTGAGGGACCCAATAGCCAAAAACATTCAGTACTTC; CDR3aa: CASSLRDPIAKNIQYF
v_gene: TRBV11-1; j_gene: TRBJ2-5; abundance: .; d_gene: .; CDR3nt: TGTGCCAGCAGCCGGGACATCCAAGAGACCCAGTACTTC; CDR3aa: CASSRDIQETQYF
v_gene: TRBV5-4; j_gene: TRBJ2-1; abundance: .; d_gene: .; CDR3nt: TGTGCCAGCAGCAGTGGGAGTCCCTACTACAATGAGCAGTTCTTC; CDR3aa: CASSSGSPYYNEQFF
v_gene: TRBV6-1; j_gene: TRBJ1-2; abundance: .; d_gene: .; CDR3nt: TGTGCCAGCAGCTCCGGGCCTAACTATGGCTACACCTTC; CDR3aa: CASSSGPNYGYTF
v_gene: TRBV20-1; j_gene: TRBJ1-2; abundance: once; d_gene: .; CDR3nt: TGCAGTGCCCTAGATGGCTACACCTTC; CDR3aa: CSALDGYTF
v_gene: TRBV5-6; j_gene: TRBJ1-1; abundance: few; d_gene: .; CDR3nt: TGTGCCAGCAGCTTTAAGGCTTTAGGGGGCACTGAAGCTTTCTTT; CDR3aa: CASSFKALGGTEAFF
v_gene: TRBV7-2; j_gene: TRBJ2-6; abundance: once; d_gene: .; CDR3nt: TGTGCCAGCAGCCTTCGACGGAAGAGCTCTGGGGCCAACGTCCTGACTTTC; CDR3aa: CASSLRRKSSGANVLTF
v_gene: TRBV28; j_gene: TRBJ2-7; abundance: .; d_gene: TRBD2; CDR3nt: TGTGCCAGCAGTTCAATCCCCTTACGACTAGCGGGAGATTACGAGCAGTACTTC; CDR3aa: CASSSIPLRLAGDYEQYF
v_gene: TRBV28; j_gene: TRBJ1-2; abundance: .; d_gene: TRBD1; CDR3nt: TGTGCCAGCAGCGTACCCGGGACAGGGGTAACTGGCTACACCTTC; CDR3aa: CASSVPGTGVTGYTF
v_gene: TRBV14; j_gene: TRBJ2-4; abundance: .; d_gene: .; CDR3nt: TGTGCCAGCAGCCAAGATGTGAGGGCCAAAAACATTCAGTACTTC; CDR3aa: CASSQDVRAKNIQYF
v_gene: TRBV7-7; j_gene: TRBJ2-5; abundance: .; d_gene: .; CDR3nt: TGTGCCAGCAGTCTTGCCGGGTCCCAAGAGACCCAGTACTTC; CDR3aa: CASSLAGSQETQYF
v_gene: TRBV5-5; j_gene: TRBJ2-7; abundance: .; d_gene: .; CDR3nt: TGTGCCAGCAGCTTGGTCCGGGGTCCCTACGAGCAGTACTTC; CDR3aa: CASSLVRGPYEQYF